These 10 T cell receptor beta chains were sequenced from one sample in a study of blood T cell repertoires in COVID-19. Clones were sequenced by immunoSEQ multiplex PCR, and TCRdb holds only the in-frame ones, with some missing. The sample contains about 170,000 clones, 86% of which appear only once. The sequencing input was peripheral blood. These TCRs come from a woman aged 80 or over in a cohort sampled during active or convalescent COVID-19.

This clone was observed once. The V call is TRBV4-3, the J call TRBJ1-5; D uncertain. V lost 0 bases and J lost 5, with 8 bases in between. CDR1 and CDR2 (germline): LGHNA, YSLEER. CDR3 length equals 14 residues. CDR3 nucleotide sequence: TGCGCCAGCAGCCAAGATCGAGGGTATCAGCCCCAGCATTTT. This gives the protein CASSQDRGYQPQHF.

This chain links TRBV7-9 with TRBJ2-7; 8 bases are a match to TRBD1. V lost 4 bases, J lost 4 bases, and 15 bases stayed unmatched. There are 17 residues in the CDR3. Germline V gene lookup returns CDR1 SEHNR and CDR2 FQNEAQ (reference sequence). The DNA for the CDR3 is TGTGCCAGCAGCTACCGAACCCGACAGGGGATCGGATACGAGCAGTACTTC. It is translated as CASSYRTRQGIGYEQYF.

The CDR3 bases are TGTGCCAGCAGTTACTCTCTGCGACAGCGAAATGAAAAACTGTTTTTT. This gives the protein CASSYSLRQRNEKLFF. The chain employs TRBV6-6 and TRBJ1-4, with D maybe TRBD1 (5 bases). There are 16 residues in the CDR3. The germline V gene has CDR1 MNHNY and CDR2 SVGAGI (reference sequence). Trimming pared 0 bases from V and 5 bases from J, leaving 13 bases between.

The rearrangement links TRBV11-2 to TRBJ2-1, with TRBD2 matching 12 bases. Germline CDR1 is SGHAT and CDR2 is FQNNGV. The CDR3 is 15 residues long. The V gene end was trimmed by 4 bases and the J gene end by 9 bases; junction bases not matched to a gene: 7. In DNA, the CDR3 is TGTGCCAGCAGCTCGACTAGCGGGAGAAGAGGTGAGCAGTTCTTC. Encoded protein: CASSSTSGRRGEQFF.

The V call is TRBV5-1, the J call TRBJ1-5; 7 nucleotides align to TRBD1. Germline V gene lookup returns CDR1 SGHRS and CDR2 YFSETQ. CDR3 length equals 18 residues. J lost 0 bases, V lost 4 bases, and 13 bases had no gene match. Here the CDR3 reads CASSQETGIDDSNQPQHF. The CDR3 DNA sequence: TGCGCCAGCAGCCAAGAGACAGGGATTGATGATAGCAATCAGCCCCAGCATTTT.

This clone came up once. CDR3 DNA sequence: TGTGCCACCAGCAGAGATCATCAGGGCTACAATGAGCAGTTCTTC. This codes for CATSRDHQGYNEQFF. The V gene is TRBV15, the J gene TRBJ2-1; D might be TRBD1 (5 bases). The V and J ends lost 0 bases and 3 bases respectively, with 9 bases between them. This CDR3 spans 15 amino acids. Germline V lookup: CDR1 LNHNV, CDR2 YYDKDF (reference sequence).

This clone was observed a few times. The genes are TRBV2 and TRBJ1-4; a weak D match, TRBD1 (6 bases). This CDR3 spans 15 amino acids. V lost 11 bases and J lost 1, with 17 bases in between. Germline values: CDR1 SNHLY, CDR2 FYNNEI. CDR3 coding DNA: TGTGCCTTTTCCGAAGGGGGGGTAACTAATGAAAAACTGTTTTTT. It yields the protein CAFSEGGVTNEKLFF.

The chain has TRBV6-5 and TRBJ1-1; 8 bases match TRBD1. Per germline, CDR1 MNHEY and CDR2 SVGAGI. J was trimmed by 3 bases and V by 8 bases; bases with no gene match: 11. This CDR3 spans 15 amino acids. The CDR3 spells CASQEAGGVYTEAFF. In DNA form, the CDR3 reads TGTGCCAGCCAAGAGGCAGGGGGCGTGTACACTGAAGCTTTCTTT.

The CDR3 is CASSPRPGGKTEAFF. Here the CDR3 DNA reads TGTGCCAGCTCACCACGACCAGGGGGGAAAACTGAAGCTTTCTTT. The J gene is TRBJ1-1, the V gene TRBV18; 7 bases line up with TRBD1. The CDR3 has 15 amino acids. J lost 5 bases, V lost 1 base, and 7 bases had no gene match. Germline CDR1 and CDR2: KGHSH and LQKENI.

The chain couples TRBV11-3 to TRBJ2-7; D is possibly TRBD1 (5 bases). The CDR3 consists of 13 residues. Germline loops: CDR1 SGHNT, CDR2 YENEEA. V was pared by 7 bases and J by 0 bases, with 10 bases between. The CDR3 DNA reads as TGTGCCAGCACCTCAGGGTTCTCCTACGAGCAGTACTTC. Its protein is CASTSGFSYEQYF. Combining the CDR3 with reference TRBV11-3 and TRBJ2-7 gives the whole variable domain EAGVVQSPRYKIIEKKQPVAFWCNPISGHNTLYWYLQNLGQGPELLIRYENEEAVDDSQLPKDRFSAERLKGVDSTLKIQPAELGDSAVYLCASTSGFSYEQYFGPGTRLTVT.